The clone carrying this T cell receptor (beta chain) was seen repeatedly, ten times or more. The antigen is undetermined. Using RNA transcripts, the TCR beta CDR3 regions were amplified. In the first round, RT-PCR was carried out with HTBI primers, and a multiplex PCR formed the second round. TCRdb recomputed calls from the multiplex PCR reads with MiXCR, one row per CDR3 protein. The data show roughly 410,000 distinct CDR3 sequences, 15% seen once. This entry belongs to a study of Graves' ophthalmopathy and Graves' hyperthyroidism. Clinicians diagnosed using symptoms, serum thyroxine, TRAb, thyroid ultrasound and orbital computed tomography. The CDR3 is 13 residues long. Germline V gives CDR1 MDHEN, CDR2 SYDVKM. V lost 6 bases and J lost 5, with 10 bases in between. Study results and limitations: Blood shared most expanded thyroid clonotypes above 0.001 frequency. For predicting ophthalmopathy progression, the model had roughly 70% sensitivity and 72% to 85% specificity.

The TCR originated in a woman aged 18-29 years with stable Graves' hyperthyroidism. The chain combines TRBV28 with TRBJ2-2; possibly TRBD1 for D (5 bases). Sequenced sample: peripheral blood. CDR3 loop: CASSLDRTGELFF. The CDR3 region has the DNA TGTGCCAGCAGCCTTGACAGAACCGGGGAGCTGTTTTTT.